The 16 T cell receptor beta chains listed next were all sequenced from one sample in a study of vaccination and CD4 T cells after COVID-19. Time point in this sample: late sampling 161 to 241 days after vaccination in a few convalescent patients. The treatment: roughly ten-day PBMC culture with coronavirus spike peptide pools or control peptides (ViraFEST assay). Sequencing of cultured CD4+ T cell DNA used the Oncomine TCR Beta short-read assay. TCRdb used MiXCR to reprocess the PCR reads, holding one entry per CDR3 protein. Of about 24,000 distinct CDR3 sequences in the sample, roughly 41% were seen once. Antigen specificity for these receptors is unknown. The sequences come from CD4+ T cells from blood, cultured in vitro, collected about 7 months after SARS-CoV-2 vaccination. These receptors originate from a human donor who had recovered from COVID-19.

This clonotype appeared a few times. This rearrangement joins TRBV19 to TRBJ2-5, with D perhaps matching TRBD2 (6 bases). V lost 4 bases and J lost 7, with 13 bases in between. Germline V CDR1 and CDR2: LNHDA, SQIVND (reference sequence). The CDR3 sequence is 13 residues long. CDR3 DNA: TGTGCCAGTAGTACCGGATTGGGGGGGACCCAGTACTTC. Protein product: CASSTGLGGTQYF.

The chain recombines TRBV20-1 with TRBJ2-1, with 13 bases identical to TRBD2. The CDR3 sequence is 14 residues long. The V and J ends lost 1 base and 10 bases, in that order; junction bases with no gene match: 4. Germline loops: CDR1 DFQATT, CDR2 SNEGSKA (reference sequence). CDR3 residues: CSARAPTSGREQFF. CDR3 DNA: TGCAGTGCTAGAGCCCCGACTAGCGGGAGGGAGCAGTTCTTC.

The chain combines TRBV6-5 with TRBJ2-7; TRBD1 agrees at 8 bases. The CDR3 loop spans 15 amino acids. Germline CDR1 reads MNHEY; CDR2 reads SVGAGI. Trimming at V came to 2 bases and at J to 3 bases, leaving 6 bases not matched to a gene. Written as DNA, the CDR3 is TGTGCCAGCAGTTACGAGGGACAGGATTTCTACGAGCAGTACTTC. It specifies CASSYEGQDFYEQYF.

There are a few counts of this clonotype. The genes are TRBV7-9 and TRBJ2-7; 9 bases agree with TRBD2. CDR3 length: 17 amino acids. Germline CDR1 SEHNR, CDR2 FQNEAQ (reference sequence). With V trimmed by 5 bases and J by 4 bases, 15 bases remained unmatched. CDR3 residues: CASSPRGALAGSYEQYF. For the CDR3, the DNA is TGTGCCAGCAGCCCCCGGGGCGCGCTAGCGGGATCTTACGAGCAGTACTTC. Full variable domain (remainder filled in from reference TRBV7-9 and TRBJ2-7): DTGVSQNPRHKITKRGQNVTFRCDPISEHNRLYWYRQTLGQGPEFLTYFQNEAQLEKSRLLSDRFSAERPKGSFSTLEIQRTEQGDSAMYLCASSPRGALAGSYEQYFGPGTRLTVT.

The CDR3 sequence: CASSSGLAGTDTQYF. The CDR3 region has the DNA TGTGCCAGCAGTTCCGGACTAGCGGGAACAGATACGCAGTATTTT. The chain uses TRBV6-5 and TRBJ2-3; 12 nucleotides match TRBD2. The CDR3 consists of 15 residues. The germline gives CDR1 MNHEY, CDR2 SVGAGI. The V and J ends lost 4 bases and 3 bases, in that order; junction bases with no gene match: 2.

V usage is TRBV2 and J usage is TRBJ2-5; possibly TRBD2 for D (5 bases). With 7 bases removed from V and 5 bases from J, the gap between germline ends came to 20 bases. This CDR3 is built from 15 residues. Germline V gene lookup returns CDR1 SNHLY and CDR2 FYNNEI. CDR3 region: CASKSRPAVGETQYF. CDR3 DNA sequence: TGTGCCAGCAAGTCTAGGCCAGCGGTCGGGGAGACCCAGTACTTC.

The chain links TRBV20-1 to TRBJ2-7; TRBD1 or TRBD2 may be the D gene (5 bases each). Germline V lookup: CDR1 DFQATT, CDR2 SNEGSKA (reference sequence). The CDR3 contains 13 residues. V lost 6 bases, J lost 2 bases, and 14 bases lay in between. The CDR3 reads CSALPGHPYEQYF. The CDR3, as DNA: TGCAGTGCCCTTCCGGGGCACCCCTACGAGCAGTACTTC.

This clonotype was picked up a small number of times. The J gene is TRBJ2-1, the V gene TRBV27; a possible D gene is TRBD2 (5 bases). The germline gives CDR1 MNHEY, CDR2 SMNVEV (reference sequence). The CDR3 is 15 residues long. Trimming removed 5 bases from V and 6 bases from J, with 17 bases in between. CDR3 protein: CASSPLWGAGNEQFF. The CDR3 DNA follows: TGTGCCAGCAGTCCCCTTTGGGGAGCAGGCAATGAGCAGTTCTTC.

The CDR3 DNA reads TGTGCCAGCAGCCAAGGACTAGCGGGAAGAGAGACCCAGTACTTC. This translates into CASSQGLAGRETQYF. The chain is built from TRBV7-6 and TRBJ2-5; 12 bases fit TRBD2. The CDR3 length is 15 residues. Germline V gene lookup returns CDR1 SGHVS and CDR2 FNYEAQ. V lost 5 bases, J lost 4 bases, and 5 bases stayed unmatched.

This clonotype has a handful of counts. The gene calls are TRBV10-1 and TRBJ1-5, with D unclear. V lost 6 bases and J lost 1, with 13 bases in between. CDR3 length equals 15 residues. In germline, CDR1 is WNHNN, CDR2 SYGVQD (reference sequence). CDR3 amino acids: CASRCRVSSNQPQHF. CDR3 nucleotides: TGCGCCAGCAGGTGTCGGGTCTCGAGCAATCAGCCCCAGCATTTT.

CDR3 sequence (DNA): TGTGCCAGCAGTTACCAGCTAGCGGGCTACGAGCAGTACTTC. Translated: CASSYQLAGYEQYF. This chain links TRBV6-5 with TRBJ2-7; TRBD2 matches 8 bases. The length of the CDR3 is 14 residues. Per the germline V gene, CDR1 is MNHEY and CDR2 is SVGAGI. V lost 2 bases and J lost 3; bases outside the gene matches: 3.

This clonotype was counted only a few times. J is TRBJ2-7 and V is TRBV7-2, with D maybe TRBD2 (6 bases). The ends were cut back, 2 bases at V and 3 bases at J, with 14 bases in the middle. Germline assignment: CDR1 SGHTA and CDR2 FQGNSA. The CDR3 length is 15 residues. CDR3 region: CASSLMGREVYEQYF. Written as DNA, the CDR3 is TGTGCCAGCAGCTTAATGGGGCGGGAAGTCTACGAGCAGTACTTC.

Only a few counts were recorded for this clonotype. This chain uses TRBV28 with TRBJ1-6, with D possibly being TRBD1 (5 bases). Germline loops: CDR1 MDHEN, CDR2 SYDVKM. The V gene lost 7 bases and the J gene lost 10 bases, with 17 bases spanning the gap. CDR3 length: 14 residues. The CDR3 DNA reads as TGTGCCAGCAAAGACACCCCTCGGGGCTCACCCCTCCACTTT. Its translation: CASKDTPRGSPLHF. The full variable domain, with the rest looked up from reference TRBV28 and TRBJ1-6, is DVKVTQSSRYLVKRTGEKVFLECVQDMDHENMFWYRQDPGLGLRLIYFSYDVKMKEKGDIPEGYSVSREKKERFSLILESASTNQTSMYLCASKDTPRGSPLHFGNGTRLTVT.

V usage is TRBV19 and J usage is TRBJ2-3, with 7 nucleotides matching TRBD1. V was clipped by 5 bases and J by 1 base; unmatched bases: 6. The CDR3 length is 15 residues. CDR1 is LNHDA, CDR2 SQIVND, per germline (reference sequence). CDR3 loop: CASSPLGGRTDTQYF. The CDR3 DNA reads TGTGCCAGTAGTCCCTTAGGGGGCCGCACAGATACGCAGTATTTT.

The rearrangement uses TRBV7-9 and TRBJ2-2, with D perhaps matching TRBD1 (5 bases). The germline V and J ends were trimmed by 3 bases and 3 bases, with 11 bases remaining between them. Germline V CDR1 and CDR2: SEHNR, FQNEAQ (reference sequence). This CDR3 comprises 15 residues. The CDR3 nucleotides read TGTGCCAGCAGCTTGCAGGGTCGCTACACCGGGGAGCTGTTTTTT. Translating gives CASSLQGRYTGELFF.

This clonotype turned up a few times. This chain uses TRBV20-1 with TRBJ1-5; a weak D match, TRBD1 (6 bases). V shed 6 bases and J shed 0 bases, with 15 bases lying between them. In germline, CDR1 is DFQATT, CDR2 SNEGSKA (reference sequence). The CDR3 covers 15 residues. The chain's CDR3 is CSAREGGLSNQPQHF. CDR3 in DNA: TGCAGTGCCCGAGAGGGGGGCCTTAGCAATCAGCCCCAGCATTTT.